The sequence of this T cell receptor beta chain was determined in a study of T cell repertoires in cytomegalovirus infection. Study-level information: Public signatures in TCR beta pointed to CMV infection and matching HLA type.

About this clonotype: The target antigen is unknown.

TCRdb re-analysed the reads in MiXCR, keeping a single row per CDR3 protein. The repertoire has 370,000 or so distinct CDR3 sequences, roughly 36% of them found once; the top ten carry roughly 12%. Trimming took 4 bases from V and 2 from J, leaving 10 bases between them. Germline CDR1 reads SGHDN; CDR2 reads FVKESK. The CDR3 is 14 amino acids. The sequence was obtained from a human donor in good health (CMV status not recorded). Some clones in this sample may be carry-over from other donors' samples. Sequenced material: cultured PBMCs, taken from culture after CMV antigen stimulation. The V call is TRBV14, the J call TRBJ2-3; D perhaps matches TRBD1 (5 bases). This chain's CDR3 is CASSRGRSTDTQYF. As DNA, the CDR3 is TGTGCCAGCAGCCGGGGCCGGTCCACAGATACGCAGTATTTT. Combining the CDR3 with reference TRBV14 and TRBJ2-3 gives the whole variable domain EAGVTQFPSHSVIEKGQTVTLRCDPISGHDNLYWYRRVMGKEIKFLLHFVKESKQDESGMPNNRFLAERTGGTYSTLKVQPAELEDSGVYFCASSRGRSTDTQYFGPGTRLTVL.